This TCR beta chain is drawn from a study of beta chain features in type 1 diabetes. Study-level points and caveats: TCRB CDR3s from Type 1 diabetes patients were moderately but significantly shorter in all four CD4+ subsets. The study notes PCR might favor shorter templates equally in patients and controls.

Germline CDR1 reads LGHNA; CDR2 reads YSLEER. The CDR3 is 15 residues long. Trimming took off 0 bases at V and 5 bases at J, with 12 bases between the two ends. Reverse transcription of all isolated RNA meant that expressed TCRB transcripts were sequenced. Assay: immunoSEQ multiplex PCR; the TCRdb copy retains only in-frame clones and omits some. The table records some 140,000 clones, roughly 10% of them present only once. There are a few counts of this clone. Its antigen remains unknown. This clonotype originated in a man aged 25 to 40 with type 1 diabetes. Sequenced input: central memory CD4+ T cells from blood. The chain joins TRBV4-3 to TRBJ2-3; D is perhaps TRBD2 (6 bases). This chain's CDR3 is CASSQDRFGGDTQYF. CDR3 DNA: TGCGCCAGCAGCCAAGATAGGTTCGGGGGAGATACGCAGTATTTT.